These 14 T cell receptor beta chains were sequenced from one sample in a study of early T cells in non-severe SARS-CoV-2 infection. TCRdb fed the 5' RACE reads into MiXCR, producing one record per CDR3 protein. The data show about 85,000 distinct CDR3 sequences, around an eighth seen once. The sample taken for sequencing was whole blood. Receptors originate from an adult who was a healthcare worker with PCR-confirmed SARS-CoV-2 infection or an uninfected control (not recorded which).

The sample holds a few counts of this clonotype. As DNA, the CDR3 is TGCAGTGCTAGAGATAACAGGGGTGAGGGGACTGAAGCTTTCTTT. Protein: CSARDNRGEGTEAFF. The J gene is TRBJ1-1, the V gene TRBV20-1, with 7 nucleotides matching TRBD1. CDR1 and CDR2 (germline): DFQATT, SNEGSKA (reference sequence). CDR3 length: 15 amino acids. V lost 0 bases and J lost 5; bases outside the gene matches: 9.

This clonotype was seen more than once but under ten times. The chain uses TRBV14 and TRBJ1-4; unclear D gene. Germline CDR1 SGHDN, CDR2 FVKESK. The CDR3 covers 14 residues. V was clipped by 0 bases and J by 2 bases, with 4 bases between them. CDR3 loop: CASSQEATNEKLFF. DNA of the CDR3: TGTGCCAGCAGCCAAGAAGCGACTAATGAAAAACTGTTTTTT.

This clonotype showed up just a few times. The genes are TRBV4-1 and TRBJ1-6; D call uncertain. V lost 7 bases, J lost 1 base, and 11 bases lay in between. In germline, CDR1 is MGHRA, CDR2 YSYEKL. The CDR3 runs to 15 residues. This CDR3 reads CASKVQASYNSPLHF. The DNA for the CDR3 is TGCGCCAGCAAGGTTCAGGCGTCCTATAATTCACCCCTCCACTTT.

V gene TRBV2 combines with J gene TRBJ2-5; D gene unclear. CDR3 length equals 14 residues. Trimming removed 7 bases from V and 0 bases from J, with 12 bases in between. The germline V gene encodes CDR1 SNHLY and CDR2 FYNNEI. This CDR3 reads CASKQDLNQETQYF. DNA of the CDR3: TGTGCCAGCAAGCAGGACCTTAACCAAGAGACCCAGTACTTC. Complete variable domain (other parts from reference TRBV2 and TRBJ2-5): EPEVTQTPSHQVTQMGQEVILRCVPISNHLYFYWYRQILGQKVEFLVSFYNNEISEKSEIFDDQFSVERPDGSNFTLKIRSTKLEDSAMYFCASKQDLNQETQYFGPGTRLLVL.

This clonotype appeared many times. The genes are TRBV6-5 and TRBJ2-7; D call uncertain. The germline V and J ends were trimmed by 7 bases and 0 bases, with 13 bases remaining between them. Germline CDR1 reads MNHEY; CDR2 reads SVGAGI. The CDR3 runs to 14 residues. CDR3 DNA sequence: TGTGCCAGCAAGTCTTATCGGCCCTCCTACGAGCAGTACTTC. Translating gives CASKSYRPSYEQYF.

This clonotype was found many times. The chain is built from TRBV20-1 and TRBJ2-1, with no clear D. The CDR3 is 10 amino acids. Trimming removed 3 bases at V and 7 bases at J, with 4 bases between. From germline, CDR1 is DFQATT and CDR2 SNEGSKA (reference sequence). The CDR3 reads CSASVNEQFF. In nucleotides, the CDR3 is TGCAGTGCTAGTGTTAATGAGCAGTTCTTC.

The V call is TRBV10-1, the J call TRBJ2-1, with D maybe TRBD1 (5 bases). V gave up 3 bases and J gave up 8 bases, with 11 bases separating them. The CDR3 loop spans 13 amino acids. The germline CDR1 and CDR2 sequences are WNHNN and SYGVQD (reference sequence). As DNA, the CDR3 is TGCGCCAGCAGTGAATCAGGGCGAGATGAGCAGTTCTTC. It codes for CASSESGRDEQFF.

This clonotype was seen only a few times. The chain employs TRBV7-9 and TRBJ2-6, with D unresolved. Between the trimmed V and J ends, which lost 4 bases and 0 bases, there was a span of 4 bases. The CDR3 extends over 14 amino acids. Per germline, CDR1 SEHNR and CDR2 FQNEAQ (reference sequence). This CDR3 reads CASSSGSGANVLTF. CDR3 nucleotide sequence: TGTGCCAGCAGCTCTGGCTCTGGGGCCAACGTCCTGACTTTC.

This rearrangement joins TRBV20-1 to TRBJ2-4; perhaps TRBD2 as D (5 bases). Germline loops: CDR1 DFQATT, CDR2 SNEGSKA (reference sequence). The length of the CDR3 is 13 residues. The ends were cut back, 1 base at V and 7 bases at J, with 11 bases in the middle. CDR3 residues: CSARGAGVNIQYF. CDR3 in DNA: TGCAGTGCTAGAGGGGCCGGGGTCAACATTCAGTACTTC.

This clonotype was detected only a few times. The rearrangement links TRBV18 to TRBJ1-1; D might be TRBD1 (6 bases). CDR1 and CDR2 from the germline V gene are KGHSH and LQKENI. Deletions cut 9 bases from V and 4 bases from J, with 15 bases between. The CDR3 contains 13 residues. CDR3 sequence (DNA): TGTGCCAGTGAACTACAGGGAGGCACTGAAGCTTTCTTT. The encoded protein is CASELQGGTEAFF.

This clonotype was seen a few times. This chain connects TRBV14 to TRBJ2-7; 7 bases match TRBD2. There are 15 residues in the CDR3. Losses at the gene ends were 1 base for V and 6 bases for J; bases not matched to a gene: 9. CDR1 is SGHDN and CDR2 is FVKESK in the germline V gene. CDR3 nucleotide sequence: TGTGCCAGCAGCCAAGCATTTGCGGGAGTCTCCGAGCAGTACTTC. It is translated as CASSQAFAGVSEQYF.

In this sample, this clonotype turned up a few times. The chain recombines TRBV4-1 with TRBJ1-4; TRBD1 is a possible D gene (6 bases). The CDR3 runs to 15 residues. The V end lost 1 base, the J end lost 5 bases, and 11 bases lay between the germline ends. In germline, CDR1 is MGHRA, CDR2 YSYEKL. The CDR3 loop reads CASSQGTVPNEKLFF. The CDR3 nucleotides are TGCGCCAGCAGCCAAGGGACAGTCCCGAATGAAAAACTGTTTTTT.

This clonotype was found a few times. The chain is built from TRBV14 and TRBJ1-1; D is undetermined. The V end lost 0 bases, the J end lost 10 bases, and 15 bases lay between the germline ends. This CDR3 has 14 amino acids. Germline V gene sequence: CDR1 SGHDN, CDR2 FVKESK. The CDR3 reads CASSQELGASGAFF. CDR3 coding DNA: TGTGCCAGCAGCCAAGAGTTAGGAGCGAGTGGAGCTTTCTTT.

The genes are TRBV6-1 and TRBJ2-3; possible D gene TRBD2, 6 bases. V was trimmed by 0 bases and J by 2 bases, leaving 12 bases between them. The CDR3 runs to 16 residues. Germline-derived CDR1 and CDR2 are MNHNS and SASEGT. The CDR3 DNA reads as TGTGCCAGCAGTGAAGCCCAGCGGGCGTACACAGATACGCAGTATTTT. This gives the protein CASSEAQRAYTDTQYF.